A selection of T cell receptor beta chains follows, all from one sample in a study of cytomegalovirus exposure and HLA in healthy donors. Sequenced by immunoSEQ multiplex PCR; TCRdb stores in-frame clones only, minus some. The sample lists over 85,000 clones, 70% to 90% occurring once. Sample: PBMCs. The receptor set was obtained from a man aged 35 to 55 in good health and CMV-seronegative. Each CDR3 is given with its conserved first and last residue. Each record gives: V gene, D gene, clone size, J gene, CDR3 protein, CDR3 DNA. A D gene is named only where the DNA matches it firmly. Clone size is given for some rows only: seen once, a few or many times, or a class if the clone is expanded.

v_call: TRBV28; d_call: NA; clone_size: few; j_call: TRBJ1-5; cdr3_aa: CASSLNQPQHF; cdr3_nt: TGTGCCAGCAGTCTTAATCAGCCCCAGCATTTT
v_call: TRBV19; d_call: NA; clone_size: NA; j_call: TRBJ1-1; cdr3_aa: CATGEGFEAFF; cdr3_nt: TGTGCCACCGGAGAGGGATTTGAAGCTTTCTTT
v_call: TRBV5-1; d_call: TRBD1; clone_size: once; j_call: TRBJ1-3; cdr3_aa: CASSLGGTGAGQNGNTIYF; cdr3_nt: TGCGCCAGCAGCTTGGGGGGAACAGGGGCCGGACAAAATGGAAACACCATATATTTT
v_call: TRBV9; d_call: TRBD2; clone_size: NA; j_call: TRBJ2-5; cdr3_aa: CASSVGPRGGQETQYF; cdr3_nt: TGTGCCAGCAGCGTAGGCCCCCGGGGGGGCCAAGAGACCCAGTACTTC
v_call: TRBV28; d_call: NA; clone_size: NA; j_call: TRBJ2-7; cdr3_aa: CASSPRYEQYF; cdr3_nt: TGTGCCAGCAGTCCGAGGTACGAGCAGTACTTC
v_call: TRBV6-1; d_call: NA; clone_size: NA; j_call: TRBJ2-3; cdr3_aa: CASTITGAQGNTQYF; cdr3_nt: TGTGCCAGCACGATAACGGGCGCCCAGGGAAATACGCAGTATTTT
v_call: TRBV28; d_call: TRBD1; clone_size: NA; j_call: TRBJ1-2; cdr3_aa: CASSLALGQGVSYGYTF; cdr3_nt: TGTGCCAGCAGTTTGGCCCTGGGACAGGGAGTATCTTACGGCTACACCTTC
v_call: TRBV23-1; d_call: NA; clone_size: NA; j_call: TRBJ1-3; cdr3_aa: CASSQGKATFSGNTIYF; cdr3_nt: TGCGCCAGCAGTCAGGGTAAAGCGACCTTCTCTGGAAACACCATATATTTT
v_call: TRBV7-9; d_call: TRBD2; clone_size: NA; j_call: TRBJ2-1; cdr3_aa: CASSYEVAGYNEQFF; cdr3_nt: TGTGCCAGCAGCTACGAGGTAGCGGGGTACAATGAGCAGTTCTTC
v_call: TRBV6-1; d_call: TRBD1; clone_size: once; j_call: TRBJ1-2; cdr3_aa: CASSEAGQAYGYTF; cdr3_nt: TGTGCCAGCAGTGAAGCGGGACAGGCGTATGGCTACACCTTC
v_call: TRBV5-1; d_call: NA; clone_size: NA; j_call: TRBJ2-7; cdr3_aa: CASSVQGGYEQYF; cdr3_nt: TGCGCCAGCAGTGTACAGGGCGGGTACGAGCAGTACTTC
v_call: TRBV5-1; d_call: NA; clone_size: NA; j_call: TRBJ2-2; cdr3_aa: CASSRDTQRTGELFF; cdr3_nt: TGCGCCAGCAGCCGAGACACCCAAAGGACCGGGGAGCTGTTTTTT
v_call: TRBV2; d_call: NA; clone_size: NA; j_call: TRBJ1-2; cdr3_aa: CASSDKGLLDGYTF; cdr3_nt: TGTGCCAGCAGTGATAAGGGGCTGCTGGATGGCTACACCTTC
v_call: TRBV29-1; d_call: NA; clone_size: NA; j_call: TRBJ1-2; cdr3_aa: CSVLQGSDYGYTF; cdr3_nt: TGCAGCGTTCTCCAGGGGAGCGACTATGGCTACACCTTC
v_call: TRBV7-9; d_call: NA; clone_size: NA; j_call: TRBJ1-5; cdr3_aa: CASSFGRGRVNQPQHF; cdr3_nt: TGTGCCAGCAGCTTCGGCAGGGGCCGCGTCAATCAGCCCCAGCATTTT
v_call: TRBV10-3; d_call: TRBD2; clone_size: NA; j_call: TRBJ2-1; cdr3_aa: CATSGGTSYNEQFF; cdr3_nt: TGTGCCACCTCCGGGGGGACCTCCTACAATGAGCAGTTCTTC
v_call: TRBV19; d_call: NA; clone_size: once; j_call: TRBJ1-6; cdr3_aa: CASSSQGRGSPLHF; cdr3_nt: TGTGCCAGTAGTTCACAGGGTAGGGGGTCACCCCTCCACTTT
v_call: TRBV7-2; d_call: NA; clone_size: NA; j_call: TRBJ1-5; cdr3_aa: CASSLAAQPQHF; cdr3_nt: TGTGCCAGCAGCTTAGCCGCGCAGCCCCAGCATTTT
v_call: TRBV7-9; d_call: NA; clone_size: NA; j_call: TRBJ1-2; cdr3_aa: CASSFVQGPYGYTF; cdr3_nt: TGTGCCAGCAGCTTTGTTCAGGGCCCCTATGGCTACACCTTC
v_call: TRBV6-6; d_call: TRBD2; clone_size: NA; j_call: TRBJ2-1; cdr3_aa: CASSQTSGASEQFF; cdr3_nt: TGTGCCAGCAGTCAGACTAGCGGGGCCTCTGAGCAGTTCTTC
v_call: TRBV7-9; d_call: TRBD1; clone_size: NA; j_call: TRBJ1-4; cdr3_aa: CASSATGRNEKLFF; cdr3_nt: TGTGCCAGCAGCGCGACAGGGCGTAATGAAAAACTGTTTTTT
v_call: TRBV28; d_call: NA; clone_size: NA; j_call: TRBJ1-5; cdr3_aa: CASSGQRGGGNQPQHF; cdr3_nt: TGTGCCAGCAGTGGACAGCGTGGGGGCGGCAATCAGCCCCAGCATTTT
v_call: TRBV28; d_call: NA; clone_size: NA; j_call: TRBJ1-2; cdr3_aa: CASSQGRGIMRYGYTF; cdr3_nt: TGTGCCAGCAGCCAAGGCAGGGGTATAATGAGGTATGGCTACACCTTC
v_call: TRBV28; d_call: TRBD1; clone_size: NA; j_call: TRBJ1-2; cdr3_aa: CASSFADRGNYGYTF; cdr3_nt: TGTGCCAGCAGTTTTGCCGACAGGGGTAACTATGGCTACACCTTC
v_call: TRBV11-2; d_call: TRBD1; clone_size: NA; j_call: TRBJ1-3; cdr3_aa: CASNLGGPSGNTIYF; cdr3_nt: TGTGCCAGCAACCTAGGGGGCCCCTCTGGAAACACCATATATTTT
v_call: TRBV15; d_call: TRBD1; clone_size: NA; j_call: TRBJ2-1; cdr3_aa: CATSRAGQGNNEQFF; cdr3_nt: TGTGCCACCAGCAGAGCGGGACAGGGGAATAATGAGCAGTTCTTC
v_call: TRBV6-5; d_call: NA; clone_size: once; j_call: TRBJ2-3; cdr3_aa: CASSPRGAGTDTQYF; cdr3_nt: TGTGCCAGCAGTCCCCGGGGGGCGGGCACAGATACGCAGTATTTT
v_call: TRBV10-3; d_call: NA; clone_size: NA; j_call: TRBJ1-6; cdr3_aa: CAISESRDNSPLHF; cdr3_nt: TGTGCCATCAGTGAGTCGAGGGATAATTCACCCCTCCACTTT
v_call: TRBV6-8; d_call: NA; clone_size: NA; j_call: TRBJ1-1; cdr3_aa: CASRQTLNTEAFF; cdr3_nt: TGTGCCAGCAGACAGACACTCAACACTGAAGCTTTCTTT
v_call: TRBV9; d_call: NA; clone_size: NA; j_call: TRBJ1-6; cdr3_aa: CASSVEPHGSSYNSPLHF; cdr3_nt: TGTGCCAGCAGCGTAGAACCCCACGGGAGCTCCTATAATTCACCCCTCCACTTT
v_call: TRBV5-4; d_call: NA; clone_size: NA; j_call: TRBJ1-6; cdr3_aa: CASSLAGGSSYNSPLHF; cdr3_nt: TGTGCCAGCAGCTTGGCGGGGGGCAGCTCCTATAATTCACCCCTCCACTTT
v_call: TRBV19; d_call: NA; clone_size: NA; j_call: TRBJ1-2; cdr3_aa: CASSILGLTYGYTF; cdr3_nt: TGTGCCAGTAGTATACTCGGACTTACATATGGCTACACCTTC
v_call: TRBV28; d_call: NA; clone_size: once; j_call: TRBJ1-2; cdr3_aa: CASSLGGNTNYGYTF; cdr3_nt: TGTGCCAGCAGTTTGGGAGGAAATACTAACTATGGCTACACCTTC
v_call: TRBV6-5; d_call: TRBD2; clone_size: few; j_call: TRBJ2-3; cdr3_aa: CASSFKRGVTDTQYF; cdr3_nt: TGTGCCAGCAGTTTTAAGCGGGGGGTAACAGATACGCAGTATTTT
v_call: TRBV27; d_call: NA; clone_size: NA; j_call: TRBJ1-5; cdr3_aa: CASSLLNGNQPQHF; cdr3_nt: TGTGCCAGCAGTTTATTGAACGGGAATCAGCCCCAGCATTTT
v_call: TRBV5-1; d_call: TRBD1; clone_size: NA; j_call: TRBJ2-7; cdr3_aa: CASSGPGTETYEQYF; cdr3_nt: TGCGCCAGCAGCGGGCCCGGGACAGAAACCTACGAGCAGTACTTC
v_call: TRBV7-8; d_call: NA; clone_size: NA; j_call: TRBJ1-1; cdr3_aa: CASSPGRSTEAFF; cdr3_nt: TGTGCCAGCAGCCCAGGGAGGAGCACTGAAGCTTTCTTT
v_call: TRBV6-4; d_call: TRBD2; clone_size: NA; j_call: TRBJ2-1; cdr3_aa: CASSGDYLSEQFF; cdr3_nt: TGTGCCAGCAGTGGGGACTATTTATCTGAGCAGTTCTTC
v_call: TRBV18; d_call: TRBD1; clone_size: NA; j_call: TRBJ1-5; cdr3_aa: CASSPGTGQSNQPQHF; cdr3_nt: TGTGCCAGCTCACCGGGGACAGGACAAAGCAATCAGCCCCAGCATTTT
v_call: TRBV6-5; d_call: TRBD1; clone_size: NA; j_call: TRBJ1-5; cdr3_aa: CASSSGQGRNQPQHF; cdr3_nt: TGTGCCAGCAGCTCCGGACAGGGAAGGAATCAGCCCCAGCATTTT
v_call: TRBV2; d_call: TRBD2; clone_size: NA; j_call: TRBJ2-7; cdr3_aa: CASTLAAGYEQYF; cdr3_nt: TGTGCCAGCACCCTAGCGGCCGGCTACGAGCAGTACTTC
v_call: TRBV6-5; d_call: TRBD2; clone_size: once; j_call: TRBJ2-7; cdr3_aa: CASSWGGTLYEQYF; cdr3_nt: TGTGCCAGCAGTTGGGGAGGGACCCTCTACGAGCAGTACTTC
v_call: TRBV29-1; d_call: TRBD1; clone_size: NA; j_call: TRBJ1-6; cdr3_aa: CSARDRANSPLHF; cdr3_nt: TGCAGCGCCCGGGACAGGGCTAATTCACCCCTCCACTTT
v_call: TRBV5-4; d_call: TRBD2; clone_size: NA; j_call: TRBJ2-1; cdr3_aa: CASSGGGAVYNEQFF; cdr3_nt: TGTGCCAGCAGCGGCGGGGGGGCCGTCTACAATGAGCAGTTCTTC
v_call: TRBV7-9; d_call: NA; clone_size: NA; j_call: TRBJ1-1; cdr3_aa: CASSFLGGGDTEAFF; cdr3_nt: TGTGCCAGCAGCTTCCTGGGGGGTGGGGACACTGAAGCTTTCTTT
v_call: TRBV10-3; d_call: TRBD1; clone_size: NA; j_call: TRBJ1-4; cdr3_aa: CAISESWDRGRSSLF; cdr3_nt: TGTGCCATCAGTGAGTCTTGGGACAGGGGGCGATCAAGCCTTTTT
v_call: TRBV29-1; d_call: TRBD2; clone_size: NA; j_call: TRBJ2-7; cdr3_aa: CSVLSGLSYEQYF; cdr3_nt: TGCAGCGTCCTTAGCGGGTTATCCTACGAGCAGTACTTC
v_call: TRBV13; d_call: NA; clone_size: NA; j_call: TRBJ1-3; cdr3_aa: CASSLPSGGSYSGNTIYF; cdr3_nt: TGTGCCAGCAGCCTCCCCTCCGGGGGATCCTACTCTGGAAACACCATATATTTT
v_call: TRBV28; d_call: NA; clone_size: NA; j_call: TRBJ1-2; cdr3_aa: CAIGETSGYTF; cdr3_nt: TGTGCCATCGGAGAAACAAGCGGCTACACCTTC
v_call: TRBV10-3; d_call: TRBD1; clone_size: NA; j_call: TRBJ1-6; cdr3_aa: CAISRTGDNSPLHF; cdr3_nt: TGTGCCATCAGTAGGACAGGCGATAATTCACCCCTCCACTTT